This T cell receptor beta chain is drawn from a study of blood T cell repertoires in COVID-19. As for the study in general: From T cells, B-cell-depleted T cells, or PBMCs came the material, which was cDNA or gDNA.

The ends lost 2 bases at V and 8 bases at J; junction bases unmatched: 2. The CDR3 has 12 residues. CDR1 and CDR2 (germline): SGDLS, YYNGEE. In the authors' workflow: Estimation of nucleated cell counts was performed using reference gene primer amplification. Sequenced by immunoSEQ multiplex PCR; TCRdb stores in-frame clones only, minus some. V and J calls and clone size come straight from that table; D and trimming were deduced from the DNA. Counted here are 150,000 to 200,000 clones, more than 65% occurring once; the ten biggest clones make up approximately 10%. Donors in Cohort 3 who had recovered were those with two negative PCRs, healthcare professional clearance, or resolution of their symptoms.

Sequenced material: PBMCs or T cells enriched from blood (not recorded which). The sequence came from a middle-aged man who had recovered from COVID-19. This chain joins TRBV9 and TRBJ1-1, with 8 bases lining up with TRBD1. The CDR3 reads CASSVGDREAFF. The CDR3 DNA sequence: TGTGCCAGCAGCGTGGGGGACAGGGAAGCTTTCTTT.